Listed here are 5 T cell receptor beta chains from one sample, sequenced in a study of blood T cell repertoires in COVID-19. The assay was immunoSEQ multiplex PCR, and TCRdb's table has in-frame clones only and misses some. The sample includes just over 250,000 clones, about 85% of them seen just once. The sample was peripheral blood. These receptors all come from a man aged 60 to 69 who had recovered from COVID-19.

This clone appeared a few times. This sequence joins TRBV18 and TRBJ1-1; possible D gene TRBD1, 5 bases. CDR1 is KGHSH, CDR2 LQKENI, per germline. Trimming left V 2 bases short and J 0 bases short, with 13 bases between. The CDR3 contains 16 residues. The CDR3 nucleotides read TGTGCCAGCTCACCAGTGGGGGGGGTCGTGAACACTGAAGCTTTCTTT. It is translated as CASSPVGGVVNTEAFF.

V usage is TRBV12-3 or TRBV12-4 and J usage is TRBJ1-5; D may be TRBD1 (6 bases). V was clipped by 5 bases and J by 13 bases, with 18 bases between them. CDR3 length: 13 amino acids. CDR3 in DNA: TGTGCCAGCAGTCTTAGCTGGAGAGGGGGACAGCATTTT. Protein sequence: CASSLSWRGGQHF.

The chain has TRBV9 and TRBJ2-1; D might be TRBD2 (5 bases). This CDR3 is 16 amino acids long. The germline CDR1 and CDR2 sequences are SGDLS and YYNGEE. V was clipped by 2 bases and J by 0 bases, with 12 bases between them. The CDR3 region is CASSVGWRNSYNEQFF. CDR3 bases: TGTGCCAGCAGCGTGGGTTGGAGGAACTCCTACAATGAGCAGTTCTTC.

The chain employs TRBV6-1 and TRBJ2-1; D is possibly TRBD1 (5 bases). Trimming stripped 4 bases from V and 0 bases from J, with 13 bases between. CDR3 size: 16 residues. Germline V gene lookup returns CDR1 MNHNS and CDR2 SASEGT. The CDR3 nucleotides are TGTGCCAGCAGTGGCCAGGGTCGAGCCTCCTACAATGAGCAGTTCTTC. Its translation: CASSGQGRASYNEQFF.

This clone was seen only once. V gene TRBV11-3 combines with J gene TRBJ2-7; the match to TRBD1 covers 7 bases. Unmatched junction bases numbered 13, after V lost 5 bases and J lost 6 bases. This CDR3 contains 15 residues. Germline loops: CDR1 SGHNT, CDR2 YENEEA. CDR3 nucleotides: TGTGCCAGCAGCAAGACAGGGTCCCCTTACGTCGAGCAGTACTTC. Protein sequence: CASSKTGSPYVEQYF.